The table lists the clone carrying this T cell receptor (beta chain) with a few counts. Its target is unknown. Without exception, sorted populations had purity beyond 95%. The sample is drawn from a study of beta chain features in type 1 diabetes. As for the study in general: On cell yields, gender and age, patients and healthy donors were similar. Regarding the study as a whole: PCR might preferentially amplify shorter templates, equally in patients and controls. A definitive answer on HLA type influencing TCRB rearrangement was not reached here.

V gave up 8 bases and J gave up 1 base; unmatched junction bases: 7. The CDR3 is 14 residues long. Germline loops: CDR1 MDHEN, CDR2 SYDVKM. Isolated RNA was reverse transcribed in full, so expressed TCRB transcripts were sequenced. Profiling relied on immunoSEQ multiplex PCR, and the TCRdb table lists in-frame clones only, not all of them. Here the sample spans 860,000 or so clones, roughly a sixth being singletons. The chain uses TRBV28 and TRBJ2-7, with 8 positions matching TRBD1. Input material: naive CD4+ T cells from blood. The origin of this receptor is a young woman in good health. The CDR3 DNA is TGTGCCAGCGTGACCGGACAGGGTTCCTACGAGCAGTACTTC. Translation gives CASVTGQGSYEQYF.